The sample holds one count of the clone carrying this TCR beta chain. Here immunoSEQ multiplex PCR was the method, and the copy in TCRdb shows in-frame clones only, minus some. The sample consists of 140,000 to 150,000 clones, over 75% of them appearing once. This specimen comes from a study of blood T cell repertoires in COVID-19. Study-wide background: Sources were T cells, B-cell-depleted T cells, or PBMCs; the material itself was cDNA or gDNA.

Trimming removed 5 bases at V and 3 bases at J, with 14 bases between. Germline CDR1 is SGHVS and CDR2 is FQNEAQ. The CDR3 spans 14 residues. The sequencing input was peripheral blood. The chain combines TRBV7-8 with TRBJ2-7; a possible D gene is TRBD2 (5 bases). This sequence was found in a woman in her forties or fifties with acute or convalescent COVID-19. The CDR3: CASSPYTGYYEQYF. CDR3 nucleotides: TGTGCCAGCAGCCCCTATACGGGGTACTACGAGCAGTACTTC.